These T cell receptor beta chains were read from a single sample in a study of blood T cell repertoires in COVID-19. The assay was immunoSEQ multiplex PCR, and TCRdb's table has in-frame clones only and misses some. The sample has 55,000 to 85,000 clones; about 73% are singletons. The specimen was peripheral blood. These receptors all stem from a man aged 60 to 69 with acute or convalescent COVID-19. The CDR3 runs from the conserved cysteine through the conserved F or W. A D gene is named only where the DNA matches it firmly. The size entry is marked missing in some rows and otherwise reads once, few, many or a size class.

d_call: TRBD2
j_call: TRBJ2-2
clone_size: few
v_call: TRBV11-1
cdr3_aa: CASSLILAGGPGELFF
cdr3_nt: TGTGCCAGCAGCTTAATCCTAGCGGGGGGACCCGGGGAGCTGTTTTTT

d_call: -
j_call: TRBJ2-5
clone_size: -
v_call: TRBV2
cdr3_aa: CASGYGVEETQYF
cdr3_nt: TGTGCCAGCGGGTACGGGGTGGAAGAGACCCAGTACTTC

d_call: -
j_call: TRBJ1-4
clone_size: -
v_call: TRBV9
cdr3_aa: CASSVGPGSKLFF
cdr3_nt: TGTGCCAGCAGCGTAGGGCCGGGAAGTAAACTGTTTTTT

d_call: -
j_call: TRBJ1-2
clone_size: -
v_call: TRBV28
cdr3_aa: CASGAGLYGYTF
cdr3_nt: TGTGCCAGTGGTGCAGGGCTCTATGGCTACACCTTC

d_call: -
j_call: TRBJ2-7
clone_size: -
v_call: TRBV15
cdr3_aa: CATSRGGQGAYEQYF
cdr3_nt: TGTGCCACCAGCAGGGGGGGGCAGGGGGCTTACGAGCAGTACTTC

d_call: -
j_call: TRBJ1-6
clone_size: many
v_call: TRBV3-1/TRBV3-2
cdr3_aa: CASSQVYSSYNSPLHF
cdr3_nt: TGTGCCAGCAGCCAAGTTTACAGCTCCTATAATTCACCCCTCCACTTT

d_call: TRBD2
j_call: TRBJ2-1
clone_size: -
v_call: TRBV6-5
cdr3_aa: CASSIAGGSYNEQFF
cdr3_nt: TGTGCCAGCAGTATAGCGGGGGGCTCCTACAATGAGCAGTTCTTC

d_call: TRBD2
j_call: TRBJ2-3
clone_size: -
v_call: TRBV20-1
cdr3_aa: CSASLLAGVPDTQYF
cdr3_nt: TGCAGTGCTAGTCTACTAGCGGGAGTTCCAGATACGCAGTATTTT

d_call: TRBD1
j_call: TRBJ1-1
clone_size: -
v_call: TRBV30
cdr3_aa: CAWSVKTGLNTEAFF
cdr3_nt: TGTGCCTGGAGTGTGAAGACAGGGCTGAACACTGAAGCTTTCTTT

d_call: TRBD1
j_call: TRBJ1-4
clone_size: few
v_call: TRBV2
cdr3_aa: CASSRDRGYEKLFF
cdr3_nt: TGTGCCAGCAGCCGCGACAGGGGATACGAAAAACTGTTTTTT

d_call: TRBD1
j_call: TRBJ2-7
clone_size: -
v_call: TRBV24-1
cdr3_aa: CATSDWTGSSYEQYF
cdr3_nt: TGTGCCACCAGTGACTGGACAGGGTCCTCCTACGAGCAGTACTTC

d_call: TRBD2
j_call: TRBJ2-3
clone_size: -
v_call: TRBV6-2/TRBV6-3
cdr3_aa: CASSSLAGVGDTQYF
cdr3_nt: TGTGCCAGCAGTTCCCTAGCGGGAGTGGGAGATACGCAGTATTTT

d_call: -
j_call: TRBJ2-7
clone_size: few
v_call: TRBV3-1/TRBV3-2
cdr3_aa: CASSQDGGEQYF
cdr3_nt: TGTGCCAGCAGCCAGGACGGAGGCGAGCAGTACTTC

d_call: TRBD1
j_call: TRBJ2-3
clone_size: -
v_call: TRBV10-3
cdr3_aa: CAISEPVGQDTDTQYF
cdr3_nt: TGTGCCATCAGTGAACCAGTGGGACAGGACACAGATACGCAGTATTTT

d_call: TRBD2
j_call: TRBJ2-3
clone_size: -
v_call: TRBV3-1/TRBV3-2
cdr3_aa: CASSQRTSGGPLIRTDTQYF
cdr3_nt: TGTGCCAGCAGCCAGAGGACTAGCGGGGGGCCCTTAATAAGAACAGATACGCAGTATTTT

d_call: -
j_call: TRBJ1-2
clone_size: -
v_call: TRBV5-1
cdr3_aa: CASRVGSDGYTF
cdr3_nt: TGCGCCAGCCGGGTCGGGTCCGATGGCTACACCTTC

d_call: TRBD1
j_call: TRBJ1-4
clone_size: -
v_call: TRBV19
cdr3_aa: CASGDRARPNEKLFF
cdr3_nt: TGTGCCAGTGGGGACAGGGCTCGTCCTAATGAAAAACTGTTTTTT

d_call: -
j_call: TRBJ2-5
clone_size: -
v_call: TRBV6-1
cdr3_aa: CASSEKMEGHETQYF
cdr3_nt: TGTGCCAGCAGTGAAAAGATGGAGGGCCATGAGACCCAGTACTTC

d_call: TRBD2
j_call: TRBJ2-3
clone_size: -
v_call: TRBV7-2
cdr3_aa: CASSLGGRDTDTQYF
cdr3_nt: TGTGCCAGCAGCTTAGGCGGGAGGGACACAGATACGCAGTATTTT

d_call: TRBD2
j_call: TRBJ2-4
clone_size: -
v_call: TRBV10-2
cdr3_aa: CASRDGGAPKNIQYF
cdr3_nt: TGCGCCAGCAGGGACGGGGGGGCTCCCAAAAACATTCAGTACTTC

d_call: TRBD1
j_call: TRBJ1-2
clone_size: -
v_call: TRBV28
cdr3_aa: CASSQGTGLYGYTF
cdr3_nt: TGTGCCAGCAGCCAAGGGACAGGGTTATATGGCTACACCTTC

d_call: TRBD2
j_call: TRBJ2-3
clone_size: -
v_call: TRBV29-1
cdr3_aa: CSVALAGGPDTQYF
cdr3_nt: TGCAGCGTTGCCCTAGCGGGGGGGCCTGATACGCAGTATTTT